The next 21 T cell receptor beta chains were all read from a single sample in a study of blood T cell repertoires in COVID-19. The table came from immunoSEQ multiplex PCR; TCRdb's copy has only in-frame clones and leaves some out. The sample has around 270,000 clones; 88% are singletons. The specimen was peripheral blood. The receptor set was obtained from a man aged 55 to 70 who had recovered from COVID-19.

J is TRBJ2-7 and V is TRBV7-2; the match to TRBD2 covers 8 bases. The CDR3 contains 13 residues. Germline trimming cut 5 bases from V and 3 bases from J; bases unmatched to any gene: 3. CDR1 SGHTA and CDR2 FQGNSA come from the germline V gene. For the CDR3, the DNA is TGTGCCAGCAGCCTCCGGGAGGGCTACGAGCAGTACTTC. This gives the protein CASSLREGYEQYF.

The chain has TRBV9 and TRBJ1-1; TRBD1 might be the D (5 bases). Germline-derived CDR1 and CDR2 are SGDLS and YYNGEE. This CDR3 comprises 14 residues. V was pared by 4 bases and J by 11 bases, with 21 bases between. The DNA of the CDR3 is TGTGCCAGCAGCTCACACGGGACTCCCAGAACGGCTTTCTTT. Translated, it gives CASSSHGTPRTAFF.

The chain joins TRBV19 to TRBJ1-2; TRBD1 aligns across 7 bases. The V gene's germline CDR1 is LNHDA and CDR2 SQIVND (reference sequence). J gave up 4 bases and V 4 bases, and 3 bases lay outside the gene matches. CDR3 length: 13 amino acids. The chain's CDR3 is CASSTQGGYGYTF. The CDR3 bases are TGTGCCAGTAGTACCCAGGGGGGCTATGGCTACACCTTC.

The genes are TRBV14 and TRBJ1-1, with D perhaps matching TRBD1 (6 bases). The V gene lost 8 bases and the J gene lost 0 bases, with 13 bases spanning the gap. Germline-derived CDR1 and CDR2 are SGHDN and FVKESK. This CDR3 is built from 14 residues. The CDR3 reads CASSRGGMNTEAFF. In DNA, the CDR3 is TGTGCCAGCTCAAGGGGGGGGATGAACACTGAAGCTTTCTTT.

The chain carries TRBV5-8 and TRBJ2-3; TRBD1 matches 10 bases. CDR1 and CDR2 (germline): SGHTS, YDEGEE. Unmatched junction bases numbered 8, after V lost 4 bases and J lost 3 bases. The CDR3 sequence is 16 residues long. The CDR3 DNA reads as TGTGCCAGCAGCCCGGGGACGGGACAGGGGACAGATACGCAGTATTTT. It specifies CASSPGTGQGTDTQYF.

The chain recombines TRBV6-5 with TRBJ1-6; 12 bases match TRBD1. The V gene's germline CDR1 is MNHEY and CDR2 SVGAGI. This CDR3 is 15 amino acids long. With 2 bases clipped from V and 13 bases from J, the junction kept 6 bases outside the gene matches. The DNA of the CDR3 is TGTGCCAGCAGTTACGGGACAGGGGGCTTTGTGCCCCTCCACTTT. This gives the protein CASSYGTGGFVPLHF.

The sample holds many counts of this clone. The rearrangement links TRBV6-5 to TRBJ2-7, with 7 positions matching TRBD2. The ends lost 4 bases at V and 6 bases at J; junction bases unmatched: 6. Germline V gives CDR1 MNHEY, CDR2 SVGAGI. The CDR3 is made up of 13 amino acids. The DNA of the CDR3 is TGTGCCAGCAGTTCGTGGCGCGGGGGCGAGCAGTACTTC. As protein: CASSSWRGGEQYF.

This chain connects TRBV2 to TRBJ1-2; 10 bases are shared with TRBD1. V gave up 6 bases and J gave up 6 bases; unmatched junction bases: 10. CDR3 length equals 15 residues. Per the germline V gene, CDR1 is SNHLY and CDR2 is FYNNEI. The CDR3 region is CASRVGTGEQNGYTF. The CDR3 nucleotides are TGTGCCAGCAGGGTTGGGACAGGGGAACAGAATGGCTACACCTTC.

This rearrangement joins TRBV4-2 to TRBJ2-1; D is uncertain. The CDR3 is 12 amino acids. Looked up from germline, CDR1 is LGHNA and CDR2 is YNFKEQ. Trimming cost V 1 base and J 10 bases, with 8 bases left between them. Here the CDR3 DNA reads TGTGCCAGCAGCCAAGGGTTTGGCGAGCAGTTCTTC. Encoded protein: CASSQGFGEQFF.

This chain uses TRBV5-6 with TRBJ2-7; TRBD1 aligns across 9 bases. Germline lookup yields CDR1 SGHDT and CDR2 YYEEEE. The CDR3 contains 16 residues. V lost 0 bases and J lost 4; bases outside the gene matches: 8. The DNA of the CDR3 is TGTGCCAGCAGCTTGGTCCTTCGGGACAGGGAGTACGAGCAGTACTTC. This translates into CASSLVLRDREYEQYF.

The J gene is TRBJ2-2, the V gene TRBV20-1; a possible D gene is TRBD1 (6 bases). The CDR3 extends over 11 amino acids. The germline CDR1 and CDR2 sequences are DFQATT and SNEGSKA (reference sequence). The V end lost 6 bases, the J end lost 8 bases, and 10 bases lay between the germline ends. CDR3 in amino acids: CSANRVGELFF. The CDR3 DNA reads as TGCAGTGCGAACAGGGTTGGGGAGCTGTTTTTT.

This chain uses TRBV5-4 with TRBJ2-7, with D possibly TRBD2 on 6 matching bases. Trimming took 0 bases from V and 7 from J, leaving 17 bases between them. This CDR3 is 15 amino acids long. Germline values: CDR1 SGHNT, CDR2 YYREEE (reference sequence). CDR3 in DNA: TGTGCCAGCAGCTTGGACGTCCGACTAGGGAGGGAGCAGTACTTC. It is translated as CASSLDVRLGREQYF.

The chain couples TRBV7-2 to TRBJ2-7, with D possibly being TRBD2 (5 bases). Trimming left V 1 base short and J 0 bases short, with 13 bases between. CDR1 and CDR2 from the germline V gene are SGHTA and FQGNSA. This CDR3 comprises 16 residues. The CDR3 reads CASSLVGGRVSYEQYF. CDR3 coding DNA: TGTGCCAGCAGCTTAGTAGGAGGACGGGTCTCCTACGAGCAGTACTTC.

This rearrangement joins TRBV19 to TRBJ1-5; 9 nucleotides match TRBD1. Trimming cost V 7 bases and J 4 bases; bases outside gene matches: 8. Germline V gene lookup returns CDR1 LNHDA and CDR2 SQIVND (reference sequence). This CDR3 region has 15 residues. CDR3 in DNA: TGTGCCAGTACCGGGACAGGGATGGGGAATCAGCCCCAGCATTTT. It encodes CASTGTGMGNQPQHF.

The chain uses TRBV19 and TRBJ1-4; TRBD1 aligns across 7 bases. The V gene end was trimmed by 4 bases and the J gene end by 7 bases; junction bases not matched to a gene: 6. CDR3 length equals 14 residues. Germline V CDR1 and CDR2: LNHDA, SQIVND (reference sequence). CDR3 DNA: TGTGCCAGTAGTAGATCCAGGGGGATTGAAAAACTGTTTTTT. Residues: CASSRSRGIEKLFF.

The chain is built from TRBV30 and TRBJ1-2; D is ambiguous. Germline V gene sequence: CDR1 GTSNPN, CDR2 SVGIG (reference sequence). Between the trimmed V and J ends, which lost 0 bases and 2 bases, there was a span of 16 bases. This CDR3 has 16 residues. For the CDR3, the DNA is TGTGCCTGGAGTGTACATTTTTCTGAAGTCAACTATGGCTACACCTTC. It is translated as CAWSVHFSEVNYGYTF.

The chain couples TRBV10-1 to TRBJ2-7; D is perhaps TRBD1 (6 bases). Deletions cut 6 bases from V and 2 bases from J, with 14 bases between. Germline CDR1 reads WNHNN; CDR2 reads SYGVQD (reference sequence). The CDR3 is 14 amino acids. CDR3 in DNA: TGCGCCAGCAGCACGGACAGAGGGCCCTACGAGCAGTACTTC. Protein sequence: CASSTDRGPYEQYF.

This rearrangement joins TRBV7-2 to TRBJ2-5; perhaps TRBD2 as D (7 bases). There are 16 residues in the CDR3. V was trimmed by 1 base and J by 5 bases, leaving 17 bases between them. Germline V lookup: CDR1 SGHTA, CDR2 FQGNSA. This CDR3 reads CASSLVMGGGLETQYF. The CDR3, as DNA: TGTGCCAGCAGCTTAGTCATGGGGGGGGGCCTGGAGACCCAGTACTTC.

The chain has TRBV19 and TRBJ1-5; D unclear. CDR3 length: 17 amino acids. Germline V gene data show CDR1 as LNHDA and CDR2 as SQIVND (reference sequence). V was cut by 6 bases and J by 5 bases, with 23 bases left in between. CDR3 region: CASSSSPEGSWDQPQHF. The CDR3 DNA follows: TGTGCCAGTAGCTCTAGCCCAGAGGGCTCGTGGGATCAGCCCCAGCATTTT.

The chain employs TRBV7-6 and TRBJ2-3; D possibly corresponds to TRBD1 (6 bases). Germline V lookup: CDR1 SGHVS, CDR2 FNYEAQ. CDR3 size: 20 residues. V was cut by 4 bases and J by 3 bases, with 29 bases left in between. CDR3 DNA sequence: TGTGCCAGCAGCTCGACTATACCGGGACACACGCAGGGGTTAACAGATACGCAGTATTTT. Its protein is CASSSTIPGHTQGLTDTQYF.

This rearrangement joins TRBV10-3 to TRBJ1-2; 9 bases are shared with TRBD1. The CDR3 extends over 15 amino acids. Trimming cost V 6 bases and J 8 bases; bases outside gene matches: 13. Looked up from germline, CDR1 is ENHRY and CDR2 is SYGVKD. CDR3 protein: CAIRGTGREGGGYTF. DNA of the CDR3: TGTGCCATCAGGGGGACAGGGAGAGAGGGTGGCGGCTACACCTTC.